The T cell receptor beta chain described here comes from a study of cytomegalovirus exposure and HLA in healthy donors. General observations from the study: Several of the most significant clusters appeared linked to common viral pathogens, based on a later analysis. Associated with cytomegalovirus, according to the listing, were fewer than 200 TCR beta chains.

Both 60 Vbeta primers and 13 Jbeta primers went into the PCR. Measured with immunoSEQ multiplex PCR; TCRdb has only the in-frame clones, and not every one. The sample includes under 150,000 clones, around 72% of them seen just once. Germline V gene data show CDR1 as SGHDT and CDR2 as YYEEEE. V dropped 2 bases and J dropped 10 bases, with 9 bases sitting between them. CDR3 length: 11 amino acids. Points on this clone: Its antigen remains unidentified.

This clonotype originated in a human donor in good health. The chain recombines TRBV5-6 with TRBJ1-1; D is ambiguous. Sequencing was carried out using PBMCs. CDR3 sequence (DNA): TGTGCCAGCAGCTTACGAGGATTAGCTTTCTTT. Residues: CASSLRGLAFF.